The present TCR beta chain was sequenced within a study of control samples from healthy donors and cancer patients. J gave up 1 base and V 5 bases, and 7 bases lay outside the gene matches. In germline, CDR1 is LNHDA, CDR2 SQIVND (reference sequence). The CDR3 covers 16 residues. Assay used: immunoSEQ multiplex PCR; TCRdb lists only in-frame clones, some missing. The sample holds under 95,000 clones; 90% to 95% are singletons and the top ten take around 0.9%. The sequence was obtained from a woman in her 30s in good health. What was sequenced was blood. The chain joins TRBV19 to TRBJ1-5; 8 bases align to TRBD1. CDR3 amino acids: CASSAIDRGSNQPQHF. The CDR3 DNA reads as TGTGCCAGTAGTGCCATCGACAGGGGAAGCAATCAGCCCCAGCATTTT.